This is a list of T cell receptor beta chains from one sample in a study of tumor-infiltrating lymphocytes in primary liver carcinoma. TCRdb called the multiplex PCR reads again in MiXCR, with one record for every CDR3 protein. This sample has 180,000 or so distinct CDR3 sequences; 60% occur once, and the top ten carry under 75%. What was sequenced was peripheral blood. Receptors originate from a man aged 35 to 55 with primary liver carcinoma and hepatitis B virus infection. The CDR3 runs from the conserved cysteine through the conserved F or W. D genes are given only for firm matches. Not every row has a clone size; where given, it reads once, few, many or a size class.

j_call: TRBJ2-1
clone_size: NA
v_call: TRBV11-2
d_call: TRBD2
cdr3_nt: TGCGACAGCAGCCAAGGGACTAGTGCCTACAATGAGCAGTTCTTC
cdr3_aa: CDSSQGTSAYNEQFF

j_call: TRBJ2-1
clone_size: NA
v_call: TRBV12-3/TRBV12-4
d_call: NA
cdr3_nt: TGTGCCAGCAGTTTAGCGCTCGCTAGCCTGGGTGAGCAGTTCTTC
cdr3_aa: CASSLALASLGEQFF

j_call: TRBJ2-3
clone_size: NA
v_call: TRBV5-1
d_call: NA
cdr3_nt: TGCGCCAGCTGCACCGGGGCCATAGGTACGGCAGATACGCAGTATTTT
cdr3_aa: CASCTGAIGTADTQYF

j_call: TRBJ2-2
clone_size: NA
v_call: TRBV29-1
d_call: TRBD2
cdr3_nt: TGCAGCGCTGAAGAATCCGCGGGAGCCCCCGGGGAGCTGTTTTTT
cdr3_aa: CSAEESAGAPGELFF

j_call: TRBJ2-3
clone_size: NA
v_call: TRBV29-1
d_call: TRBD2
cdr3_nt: TGCAGCGCGGGACTAGCGGGTATCGGGTGGGATACGCAGTATTTT
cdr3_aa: CSAGLAGIGWDTQYF

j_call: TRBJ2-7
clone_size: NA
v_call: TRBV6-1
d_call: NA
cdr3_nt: TGTGCCAGCAGTCCTAGCGACTCCTACGAGCAGTACTTC
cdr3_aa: CASSPSDSYEQYF

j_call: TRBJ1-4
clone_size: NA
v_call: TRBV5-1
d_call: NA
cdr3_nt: TGCGCCAGCAGCTCCCATGGAGATGAAAAACTGTTTTTT
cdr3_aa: CASSSHGDEKLFF

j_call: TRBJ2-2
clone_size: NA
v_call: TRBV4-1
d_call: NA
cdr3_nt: TGCACCAGCGGCCTTCGCCCTGGGGGGGCGGGCACCGGGGAGCTGTTTTTT
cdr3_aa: CTSGLRPGGAGTGELFF

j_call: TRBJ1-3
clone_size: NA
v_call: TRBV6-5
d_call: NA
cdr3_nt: TGTGTCAGCAGTTACTCGAGGGACGGCAACCACCTTGGAAACACCATATATTTT
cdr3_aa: CVSSYSRDGNHLGNTIYF

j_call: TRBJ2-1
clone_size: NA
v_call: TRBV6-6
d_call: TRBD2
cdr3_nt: TGTGCCAGCAGCTCTCGGGGGACTAGTCGTGCTGAGCAGTTCTTC
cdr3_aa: CASSSRGTSRAEQFF

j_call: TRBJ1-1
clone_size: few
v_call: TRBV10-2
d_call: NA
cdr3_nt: TGCGCCAGCAGTGGGCAGCCTACCACTGAAGCTTTCTTT
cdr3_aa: CASSGQPTTEAFF

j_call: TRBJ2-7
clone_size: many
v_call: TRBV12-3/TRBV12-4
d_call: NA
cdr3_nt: TGTGCCAGCAGCGGACCCCTCCGAAACGAGCAGTACTTC
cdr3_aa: CASSGPLRNEQYF

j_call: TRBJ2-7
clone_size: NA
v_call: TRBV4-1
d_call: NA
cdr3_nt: TGTGTCAGCAGTCTAGTACAGGGAGCCTACGAGCAGTACTTC
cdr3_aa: CVSSLVQGAYEQYF

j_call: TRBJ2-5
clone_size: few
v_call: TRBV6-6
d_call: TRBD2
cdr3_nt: TGTGCCAGCACCCAAACAATAGCGGGAGGGAAATACCAAGAGACCCAGTACTTC
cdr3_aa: CASTQTIAGGKYQETQYF

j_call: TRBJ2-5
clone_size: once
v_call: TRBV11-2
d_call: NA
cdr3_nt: TGTGCCAACAGCCATTTCAGGGGTTCGGGAGAGACCCAGTACTTC
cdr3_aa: CANSHFRGSGETQYF

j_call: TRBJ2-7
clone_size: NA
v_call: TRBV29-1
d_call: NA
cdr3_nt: TGCAGCGTTGAGGGTGGGGAGGATTCCTACGAGCAGTACTTC
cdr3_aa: CSVEGGEDSYEQYF

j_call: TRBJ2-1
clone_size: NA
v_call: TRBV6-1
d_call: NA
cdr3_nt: TGTGCCAGCAGTGTTCAGGGTTACAATGAGCTGTTCTTC
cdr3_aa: CASSVQGYNELFF

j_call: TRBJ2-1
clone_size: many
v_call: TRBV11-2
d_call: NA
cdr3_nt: TGTGCCAGCAGCAGTGGACTTTCCGACTACAATGAGCAGTTCTTC
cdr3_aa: CASSSGLSDYNEQFF

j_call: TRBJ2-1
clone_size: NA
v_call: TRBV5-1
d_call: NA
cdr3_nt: TGCGCCAGCAGCAACGGGGGTACCTACAATGAGCAGTTCTTC
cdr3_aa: CASSNGGTYNEQFF

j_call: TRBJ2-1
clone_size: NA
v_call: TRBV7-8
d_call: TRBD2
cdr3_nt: TGTGCCAGCAGCTTAAGGCTAGCGGGAGAGGGGTTCTTC
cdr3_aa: CASSLRLAGEGFF

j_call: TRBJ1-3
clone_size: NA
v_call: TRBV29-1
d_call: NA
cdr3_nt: TGCAGCGTTGGAGAGGGGGGTGGAAACACCATATATTTT
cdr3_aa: CSVGEGGGNTIYF

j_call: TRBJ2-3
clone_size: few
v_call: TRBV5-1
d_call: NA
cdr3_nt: TGCGCCAGCAGCCCTGGATTGACGGCGGGGGCCACAGATACGCAGTATTTT
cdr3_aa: CASSPGLTAGATDTQYF

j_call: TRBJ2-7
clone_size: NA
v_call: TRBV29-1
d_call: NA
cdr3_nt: TGCGGCGTTGTGAGAGCGTCGGGCGAGCAGTACTTC
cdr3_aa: CGVVRASGEQYF

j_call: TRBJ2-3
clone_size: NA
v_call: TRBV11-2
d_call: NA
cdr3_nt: TGTGCCAGCAGCTCGACAGAGAGGGGCGATACGCAGTATTTC
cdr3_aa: CASSSTERGDTQYF

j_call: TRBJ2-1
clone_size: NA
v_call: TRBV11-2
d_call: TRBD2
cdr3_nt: TGCGCCAGCAGCCTTCAACCCGGGACTAGAGGTTTCGATGAGCAGTTCTTC
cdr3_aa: CASSLQPGTRGFDEQFF

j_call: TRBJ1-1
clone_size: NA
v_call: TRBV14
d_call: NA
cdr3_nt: TGTGCCAGTAGCCAGAACGGCCTAATGAACACTGAAGCTTTCTTT
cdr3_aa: CASSQNGLMNTEAFF

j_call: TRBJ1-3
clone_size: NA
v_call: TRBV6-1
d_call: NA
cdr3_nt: TGTGCCAGCATCACCGCGGGGGGAAACACCATATATTTT
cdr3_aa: CASITAGGNTIYF

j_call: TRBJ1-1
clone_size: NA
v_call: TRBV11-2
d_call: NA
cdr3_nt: TGTGCCAGCAAAACCCATCCCGGGTACACTGAAGTTTTCTTT
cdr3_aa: CASKTHPGYTEVFF

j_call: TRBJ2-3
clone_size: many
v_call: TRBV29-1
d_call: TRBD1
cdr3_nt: TGCAGCGTCCGGGACAGATTGGGTACAGATACGCAGTATTTT
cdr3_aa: CSVRDRLGTDTQYF

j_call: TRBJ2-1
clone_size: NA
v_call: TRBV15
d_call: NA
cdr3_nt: TGTGCCACCAGCAGAGACTCACTAGGAACTTCGCCGCCTGAGCAGTTCTTC
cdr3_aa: CATSRDSLGTSPPEQFF

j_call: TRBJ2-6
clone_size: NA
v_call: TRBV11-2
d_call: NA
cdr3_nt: TGTGCCAGCAGCTTAGGGCCAGGGCACAGCTCTTGGGCCAACTTCCTGACTTTC
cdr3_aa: CASSLGPGHSSWANFLTF

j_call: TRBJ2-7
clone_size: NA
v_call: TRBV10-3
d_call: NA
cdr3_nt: TGTGCCATCAGTGAGCGAACCGGGACTGAGAGCTCCTACGAGCAGTACTTC
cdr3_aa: CAISERTGTESSYEQYF